A selection of T cell receptor beta chains follows, all from one sample in a study of Ad26.COV2.S vaccination and SARS-CoV-2 variants. Assay used: immunoSEQ multiplex PCR; TCRdb lists only in-frame clones, some missing. The table lists approximately 350,000 clones, 83% of them singletons. The sample here was peripheral blood, taken in a trial of Ad26.COV2.S vaccine versus placebo. Receptors originate from a person aged 18 to 65 who received the Ad26.COV2.S COVID-19 vaccine or a placebo. The CDR3 runs from the conserved cysteine through the conserved F or W. D genes are given only for firm matches. Expanded clones are given a class, and other clones once, few, many or no size at all.

TGTGCCAGCAACCCCCTCCAGGGGGAGGCTGAAGCTTTCTTT,CASNPLQGEAEAFF,.,TRBJ1-1,TRBD1,TRBV4-2
TGCGCCAGCAGCTTGGAGGTAGGAGGGACTGAAGCTTTCTTT,CASSLEVGGTEAFF,once,TRBJ1-1,.,TRBV5-1
TGTGCCAGCAGTTACTCGATCTCCGGGGAGAAACTGTTCTTC,CASSYSISGEKLFF,.,TRBJ2-1,.,TRBV6-5
TGTGCCAGCAGCTTTCCGAGCTCTGGAAACACCATATATTTT,CASSFPSSGNTIYF,.,TRBJ1-3,.,TRBV7-8
TGTGCCAGCAGCTACGCGGGACAAGGAAACACCATATATTTT,CASSYAGQGNTIYF,.,TRBJ1-3,.,TRBV11-2
TGTGCCAGCAGCTTCGGCCTCTCTGGAAACACCATATATTTT,CASSFGLSGNTIYF,once,TRBJ1-3,.,TRBV7-2
TGTGCCAGCAGCCGTCCGTGGCAGGGGGAGCGTGGCTACACCTTC,CASSRPWQGERGYTF,.,TRBJ1-2,TRBD1,TRBV5-8
TGTGCCAGCAGTTACACCTGGACAGTCTCTGGAAACACCATATATTTT,CASSYTWTVSGNTIYF,.,TRBJ1-3,.,TRBV6-5
TGTGCCAGCAGCTTATCGGAGCTGAACACTGAAGCTTTCTTT,CASSLSELNTEAFF,.,TRBJ1-1,.,TRBV7-8
TGTGCCAGCAGCTTCGACGGGAGCTCCTACAATGAGCAGTTCTTC,CASSFDGSSYNEQFF,.,TRBJ2-1,.,TRBV7-6
TGCGCCAGCAGCCTCTTAAAAAGCGGACCCTACGAGCAGTACTTC,CASSLLKSGPYEQYF,.,TRBJ2-7,.,TRBV4-3
TGTGCCAGCAGTTACCGTGGGGGGACTAATGAAAAACTGTTTTTT,CASSYRGGTNEKLFF,few,TRBJ1-4,.,TRBV6-5
TGTGCCAGTAGCATGACGGTGAACACCGGGGAGCTGTTTTTT,CASSMTVNTGELFF,.,TRBJ2-2,.,TRBV19
TGTGCTAGTGGTTTGGGCCACCGCACAGATACGCAGTATTTT,CASGLGHRTDTQYF,.,TRBJ2-3,.,TRBV12-5
TGTGCCAGCAGCGAGACAGGACCAGGCGAGCAGTACTTC,CASSETGPGEQYF,.,TRBJ2-7,.,TRBV7-9
TGTGCCAGCAGCTTGCCCACTATGGTGAGACAGGGTTCAAACTATGGCTACACCTTC,CASSLPTMVRQGSNYGYTF,.,TRBJ1-2,TRBD1,TRBV5-6
TGTGCCAGTAGTCCCCGGCCAACGCACGAGCAGTACTTC,CASSPRPTHEQYF,.,TRBJ2-7,.,TRBV19
TGTGCCAGCAGTGAAGCCCCCCACAGACCGAACACTGAAGCTTTCTTT,CASSEAPHRPNTEAFF,.,TRBJ1-1,.,TRBV2
TGCGCCAGCAGCTTGGAGGGTGGGGGTGAAGGCTACACCTTC,CASSLEGGGEGYTF,.,TRBJ1-2,.,TRBV5-1
TGTGCCAGCAAAATAGACAGAGGGACTGAAGCTTTCTTT,CASKIDRGTEAFF,once,TRBJ1-1,.,TRBV2
TGTGCCAGCAGCTTAGAAGGGCGACAGCTAGCGACTAGCGGGACATACGAGCAGTACTTC,CASSLEGRQLATSGTYEQYF,.,TRBJ2-7,TRBD2,TRBV11-3
TGTGCCAGCAGCCGAAGGCTCCAGGGGTGGGAAGCTTTCTTT,CASSRRLQGWEAFF,.,TRBJ1-1,.,TRBV27
TGTGCCAGCAGCCAGGGGGCCAACTATGGCTACACCTTC,CASSQGANYGYTF,.,TRBJ1-2,.,TRBV3-1/TRBV3-2
TGTGCCAGCAGTTTGAGTTCGACTAGCACAGATACGCAGTATTTT,CASSLSSTSTDTQYF,few,TRBJ2-3,.,TRBV6-6
TGTGCCAGCAGCTTCCCCCGACGGGCAGTAGTTTCAACCATATATTTT,CASSFPRRAVVSTIYF,.,TRBJ1-3,.,TRBV7-9
TGTGCCAGCAGCCTTAATTTGGGCGAGCAGTACTTC,CASSLNLGEQYF,.,TRBJ2-7,.,TRBV6-5
TGTGCCAGCTCACCGGGGACTGTGAACTATGGCTACACCTTC,CASSPGTVNYGYTF,.,TRBJ1-2,.,TRBV18
TGTGCCAGCAGCCTGGACAGGGGGCAGGTAGACAATGAGCAGTTCTTC,CASSLDRGQVDNEQFF,.,TRBJ2-1,TRBD1,TRBV7-9
TGTGCCAGCAGCTTACCACCGGGACAGGGAAACTACACCTTC,CASSLPPGQGNYTF,.,TRBJ1-2,TRBD1,TRBV5-4
TGTGCCAGCAGCCAACCCGGGACAGGGCTGTACGAGCAGTACTTC,CASSQPGTGLYEQYF,.,TRBJ2-7,TRBD1,TRBV11-3
TGTGCCAGCAGTAACACCGGGGAGCTGTTTTTT,CASSNTGELFF,.,TRBJ2-2,.,TRBV3-1/TRBV3-2
TGCAGCGTTCTTGGACAAGGCTACACCTTC,CSVLGQGYTF,.,TRBJ1-2,.,TRBV29-1
TGTGCCAGCAGTTACGGGCGAAACACCATATATTTT,CASSYGRNTIYF,few,TRBJ1-3,.,TRBV6-2/TRBV6-3
TGTGCCAGCAGGGACAGGGGGCGCCCGGAGCAGTACTTC,CASRDRGRPEQYF,.,TRBJ2-7,TRBD1,TRBV6-5
TGCGCCAGCAGTGAGATCGAGGGGGGAACTGAAGCTTTCTTT,CASSEIEGGTEAFF,.,TRBJ1-1,.,TRBV10-1
TGTGCCAGCAGCGCCGGGACGAGCACTGAAGCTTTCTTT,CASSAGTSTEAFF,.,TRBJ1-1,.,TRBV7-9
TGTGCCAGCACCCCGGGACTAGCGGGAGGAGGCTACGAGCAGTACTTC,CASTPGLAGGGYEQYF,once,TRBJ2-7,TRBD2,TRBV2
TGTGCCATCAGTGAACGAGGTCTCCACGAGCAGTACTTC,CAISERGLHEQYF,.,TRBJ2-7,.,TRBV10-3
TGTGCCAGCAGCTTACGCCGCCGCTGGCGGGGGGCGAGCACAGATACGCAGTATTTT,CASSLRRRWRGASTDTQYF,.,TRBJ2-3,TRBD2,TRBV11-2
TGTGCCAGCAGTGAATACCAGGGACGGAGAGAACTGTTTTTT,CASSEYQGRRELFF,.,TRBJ1-4,.,TRBV2
TGTGCCAGCAGCCCCGGGACTAGCGGGGCCGATGAGCAGTTCTTC,CASSPGTSGADEQFF,.,TRBJ2-1,TRBD2,TRBV7-3
TGTGCCAGCATAGGACAGGGAAATACTGAAGCTTTCTTT,CASIGQGNTEAFF,.,TRBJ1-1,TRBD1,TRBV6-5
TGCAGTGCTAGTAGGCAGGGAGGGGTTGAAGCTTTCTTT,CSASRQGGVEAFF,.,TRBJ1-1,.,TRBV20-1
TGTGCCAGCTCACCATCGCAGAGCACTGAAGCTTTCTTT,CASSPSQSTEAFF,.,TRBJ1-1,.,TRBV18
TGCGCCAGCAGCCGAGGGCGGGCTGGTTGGGTAGACGAGCAGTACTTC,CASSRGRAGWVDEQYF,once,TRBJ2-7,.,TRBV4-1
TGCGCCAGCAGCCCCACGCGTATAGCAGATGGCTACACCTTC,CASSPTRIADGYTF,once,TRBJ1-2,.,TRBV5-1
TGTGCCAGCAGCCAATACTACGAGCAGTACTTC,CASSQYYEQYF,.,TRBJ2-7,.,TRBV7-9
TGTGCCAGCTCACCAAATCCGGGGGCGGGTGGCTACACCTTC,CASSPNPGAGGYTF,few,TRBJ1-2,.,TRBV18
TGTGCACAAAAAGCCTACAATGAGCAGTTCTTC,CAQKAYNEQFF,once,TRBJ2-1,.,TRBV2
TGTGCCAGCAGCTTAGATATTAGGGGGGGTCCCCAGCATTTT,CASSLDIRGGPQHF,.,TRBJ1-5,.,TRBV7-2